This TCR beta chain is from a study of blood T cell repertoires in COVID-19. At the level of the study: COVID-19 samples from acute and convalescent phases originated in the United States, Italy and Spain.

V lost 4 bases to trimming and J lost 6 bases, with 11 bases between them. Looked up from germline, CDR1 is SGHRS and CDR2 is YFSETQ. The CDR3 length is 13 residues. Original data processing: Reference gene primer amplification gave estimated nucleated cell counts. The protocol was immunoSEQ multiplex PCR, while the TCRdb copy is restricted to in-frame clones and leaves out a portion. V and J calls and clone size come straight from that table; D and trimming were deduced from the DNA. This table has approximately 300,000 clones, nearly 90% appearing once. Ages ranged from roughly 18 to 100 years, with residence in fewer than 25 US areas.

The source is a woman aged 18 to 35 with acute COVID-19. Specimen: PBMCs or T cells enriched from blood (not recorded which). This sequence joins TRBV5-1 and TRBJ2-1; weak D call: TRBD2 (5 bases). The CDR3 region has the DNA TGCGCCAGCAGCCTAGGACTGAGCAATGAGCAGTTCTTC. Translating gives CASSLGLSNEQFF.